This is a list of T cell receptor beta chains from one sample in a study of control samples from healthy donors and cancer patients. Assay: immunoSEQ multiplex PCR; the TCRdb copy retains only in-frame clones and omits some. The sample lists tens of thousands of clones, 92% occurring once. The sequenced material came from blood. The receptors derive from a woman aged 50 to 65 in good health. Both conserved end residues are part of each CDR3. A D gene is named only where the DNA matches it firmly. Clone size is given for some rows only: seen once, a few or many times, or a class if the clone is expanded.

>.|TRBD1|TRBV6-5|TRBJ1-6
CASRAGQGVSPLHF
TGTGCCAGCAGGGCGGGACAGGGGGTTTCACCCCTCCACTTT
>.|.|TRBV2|TRBJ1-6
CASSVEAGYGSPLHF
TGTGCCAGCAGTGTCGAGGCAGGGTATGGTTCACCCCTCCACTTT
>.|.|TRBV28|TRBJ2-7
CASSLLGPPSYEQYF
TGTGCCAGCAGTTTATTAGGGCCCCCCTCCTACGAGCAGTACTTC
>.|.|TRBV7-8|TRBJ1-1
CASSSALEAFF
TGTGCCAGCAGCTCTGCTCTTGAAGCTTTCTTT
>.|.|TRBV28|TRBJ1-2
CASSLVNPRAYTF
TGTGCCAGCAGTTTGGTAAATCCCAGAGCCTACACCTTC
>.|.|TRBV18|TRBJ1-5
CASSPPSTDYSNQPQHF
TGTGCCAGCTCACCCCCTTCGACAGACTATAGCAATCAGCCCCAGCATTTT
>few|.|TRBV4-2|TRBJ2-3
CASSLWGGTDTQYF
TGTGCCAGCAGCCTTTGGGGGGGCACAGATACGCAGTATTTT
>.|.|TRBV18|TRBJ2-5
CASSLRTEQETQYF
TGTGCCAGCTCCCTTCGGACAGAGCAAGAGACCCAGTACTTC
>.|.|TRBV5-5|TRBJ1-2
CASSLGPAYGYTF
TGTGCCAGCAGCTTGGGACCTGCCTATGGCTACACCTTC
>.|.|TRBV7-8|TRBJ1-5
CASSLETAGTNQPQHF
TGTGCCAGCAGCTTAGAGACAGCTGGTACCAATCAGCCCCAGCATTTT
>.|.|TRBV9|TRBJ2-3
CASSLLSGRTDTQYF
TGTGCCAGCAGCTTGTTATCGGGTCGCACAGATACGCAGTATTTT
>.|.|TRBV4-3|TRBJ1-6
CASSTKGEASPLHF
TGCGCCAGCAGCACCAAGGGGGAGGCTTCACCCCTCCACTTT
>.|.|TRBV19|TRBJ1-2
CASRPPPQPGYTF
TGTGCCAGTAGGCCTCCCCCCCAGCCTGGCTACACCTTC
>.|.|TRBV5-1|TRBJ1-1
CASSLRAGAGTEAFF
TGCGCCAGCAGCCTCAGGGCCGGGGCGGGCACTGAAGCTTTCTTT
>.|.|TRBV21-1|TRBJ1-5
CASSIPGIRGHQPQHF
TGTGCCAGCAGCATCCCAGGGATCAGGGGTCATCAGCCCCAGCATTTT
>once|.|TRBV7-2|TRBJ1-1
CASSLGSQANTEAFF
TGTGCCAGCAGCTTAGGATCCCAGGCGAACACTGAAGCTTTCTTT
>once|.|TRBV12-3/TRBV12-4|TRBJ1-1
CARDGGGDTEAFF
TGTGCCAGAGACGGTGGGGGGGACACTGAAGCTTTCTTT
>.|TRBD1|TRBV30|TRBJ1-5
CAWRTGGDLAQHF
TGTGCCTGGCGGACAGGGGGCGACCTGGCCCAGCATTTT
>.|.|TRBV7-9|TRBJ2-7
CASSTQASSYEQYF
TGTGCCAGCAGCACACAGGCGTCCTCCTACGAGCAGTACTTC
>.|.|TRBV9|TRBJ1-2
CASSPVGEGYTF
TGTGCCAGCAGCCCGGTGGGTGAGGGCTACACCTTC
>.|.|TRBV6-5|TRBJ1-4
CASGGRSGEKLFF
TGTGCCAGCGGGGGGCGTAGCGGTGAAAAACTGTTTTTT
>once|TRBD2|TRBV24-1|TRBJ2-1
CATSLTSSDYNEQFF
TGTGCCACCTCCTTGACTAGCTCCGACTACAATGAGCAGTTCTTC
>.|.|TRBV4-1|TRBJ1-5
CPSSRQVSNQPQHF
TGCCCCAGCAGCCGGCAGGTCAGCAATCAGCCCCAGCATTTT
>.|TRBD1|TRBV27|TRBJ1-2
CASSPAGQGRDYGYTF
TGTGCCAGCAGCCCCGCCGGACAGGGTAGGGACTATGGCTACACCTTC
>.|.|TRBV4-1|TRBJ1-2
CASSQASGGRNYGYTF
TGCGCCAGCAGCCAAGCATCCGGCGGGAGAAACTATGGCTACACCTTC
>.|TRBD2|TRBV24-1|TRBJ2-3
CATSVKRGGTDTQYF
TGTGCCACCAGTGTGAAGCGGGGGGGCACAGATACGCAGTATTTT
>.|TRBD1|TRBV27|TRBJ2-7
CASSRSPTGDWEQYF
TGTGCCAGCAGTCGCTCTCCGACAGGGGATTGGGAGCAGTACTTC
>.|.|TRBV11-3|TRBJ2-2
CASSLGLDANTGELFF
TGTGCCAGCAGCTTAGGACTCGACGCGAACACCGGGGAGCTGTTTTTT
>.|.|TRBV18|TRBJ2-3
CASSPRMDSLGTDTQYF
TGTGCCAGCTCACCCCGTATGGACTCTCTCGGCACAGATACGCAGTATTTT
>.|.|TRBV6-2/TRBV6-3|TRBJ2-2
CASSTNTGELFF
TGTGCCAGCAGCACGAACACCGGGGAGCTGTTTTTT
>once|.|TRBV6-1|TRBJ1-1
CASSEAVNMNTEAFF
TGTGCCAGCAGTGAGGCAGTTAACATGAACACTGAAGCTTTCTTT
>.|TRBD2|TRBV9|TRBJ2-1
CASSVDPAGGLQEQFF
TGTGCCAGCAGCGTAGATCCAGCGGGGGGTCTACAGGAGCAGTTCTTC